A single sample is the source of the 21 T cell receptor beta chains below, sequenced in a study of blood T cell repertoires in COVID-19. Data came from immunoSEQ multiplex PCR; TCRdb stores just in-frame clones and leaves some out. The table includes fewer than 350,000 clones, 86% detected once. Input material: peripheral blood. These receptor sequences come from a woman aged 30 to 39 with COVID-19, enrolled during active disease.

The chain employs TRBV19 and TRBJ1-1; unclear D gene. Between the trimmed V and J ends, which lost 6 bases and 11 bases, there was a span of 13 bases. The CDR3 sequence is 11 residues long. Germline CDR1 and CDR2: LNHDA and SQIVND (reference sequence). CDR3 residues: CASRGGRVAFF. The CDR3 DNA reads TGTGCCAGTAGGGGCGGGAGGGTGGCTTTCTTT. The complete variable domain, with remaining parts taken from reference TRBV19 and TRBJ1-1, reads DGGITQSPKYLFRKEGQNVTLSCEQNLNHDAMYWYRQDPGQGLRLIYYSQIVNDFQKGDIAEGYSVSREKKESFPLTVTSAQKNPTAFYLCASRGGRVAFFGQGTRLTVV.

This clone showed up just once. The chain combines TRBV3-1 (or the pseudogene TRBV3-2) with TRBJ2-7; unclear D gene. Germline lookup yields CDR1 LGHDT and CDR2 YNNKEL (reference sequence). The V and J ends lost 1 base and 4 bases respectively, with 8 bases between them. The CDR3 runs to 13 residues. Written as DNA, the CDR3 is TGTGCCAGCAGCCAAGCCTTCTATTACGAGCAGTACTTC. This encodes CASSQAFYYEQYF.

This clone is a singleton in its sample. The chain carries TRBV11-3 and TRBJ2-1, with 12 bases that match TRBD2. J lost 7 bases, V lost 4 bases, and 8 bases had no gene match. The CDR3 is made up of 16 amino acids. CDR1 is SGHNT and CDR2 is YENEEA in the germline V gene. CDR3 amino acids: CASSSKTSGGENEQFF. The CDR3 DNA reads as TGTGCCAGCAGCTCTAAGACTAGCGGGGGAGAAAATGAGCAGTTCTTC.

The chain recombines TRBV7-2 with TRBJ1-4; D is uncertain. Germline V gene data show CDR1 as SGHTA and CDR2 as FQGNSA. V was clipped by 7 bases and J by 11 bases, with 17 bases between them. The CDR3 is made up of 13 amino acids. The CDR3 region has the DNA TGTGCCAGCACCCCTGACTTGGTGGAGAAACTGTTTTTT. Amino acids: CASTPDLVEKLFF.

The rearrangement links TRBV10-2 to TRBJ2-3; 10 bases are shared with TRBD2. The CDR3 runs to 13 residues. The V and J ends lost 9 bases and 2 bases, in that order; junction bases with no gene match: 2. Germline values: CDR1 WSHSY, CDR2 SAAADI. The CDR3 region is CARAGGPTDTQYF. CDR3 sequence (DNA): TGCGCCAGAGCGGGGGGGCCCACAGATACGCAGTATTTT.

The chain carries TRBV19 and TRBJ1-6, with D perhaps matching TRBD1 (6 bases). The V gene lost 6 bases and the J gene lost 3 bases, with 15 bases spanning the gap. CDR1 and CDR2 from the germline V gene are LNHDA and SQIVND (reference sequence). The CDR3 loop spans 16 amino acids. CDR3 DNA sequence: TGTGCCAGTAGGGGGCAGGGGAGTTACTATAATTCACCCCTCCACTTT. This gives the protein CASRGQGSYYNSPLHF.

The J gene is TRBJ2-7, the V gene TRBV27; maybe TRBD2 (5 bases). V gave up 6 bases and J gave up 3 bases, with 12 bases separating them. The CDR3 runs to 13 residues. Germline V gene sequence: CDR1 MNHEY, CDR2 SMNVEV (reference sequence). In DNA, the CDR3 is TGTGCCAGCAGCCGTAGCGCCCTCTACGAGCAGTACTTC. Translated, it gives CASSRSALYEQYF.

This chain connects TRBV2 to TRBJ2-7, with TRBD1 as a possible D gene (6 bases). Germline V gives CDR1 SNHLY, CDR2 FYNNEI. This CDR3 spans 14 amino acids. V lost 4 bases and J 1 base, leaving 11 bases between the germline ends. CDR3: CASSVVRGSYEQYF. The CDR3 nucleotides read TGTGCCAGCAGTGTAGTCAGGGGATCCTACGAGCAGTACTTC.

The rearrangement links TRBV27 to TRBJ1-2, with D tentatively TRBD1 (5 bases). From germline, CDR1 is MNHEY and CDR2 SMNVEV (reference sequence). Trimming removed 5 bases from V and 0 bases from J, with 10 bases in between. This CDR3 is 14 amino acids long. CDR3 protein: CASSGGGSNYGYTF. CDR3 nucleotide sequence: TGTGCCAGCAGTGGGGGGGGTTCTAACTATGGCTACACCTTC.

This chain uses TRBV27 with TRBJ2-4, with D maybe TRBD1 (5 bases). V dropped 10 bases and J dropped 14 bases, with 12 bases sitting between them. There are 9 residues in the CDR3. CDR1 is MNHEY, CDR2 SMNVEV, per germline (reference sequence). In nucleotides, the CDR3 is TGTGCCACCCTAGGGGCAGAGTACTTC. It translates to CATLGAEYF.

J is TRBJ2-3 and V is TRBV29-1, with 9 nucleotides matching TRBD2. CDR3 length: 14 residues. Germline CDR1 and CDR2: SQVTM and ANQGSEA. V lost 2 bases and J lost 6; bases outside the gene matches: 6. DNA for the CDR3: TGCAGCGTTGAACTAGCGGGGCAGGGGGATACGCAGTATTTT. Translation gives CSVELAGQGDTQYF.

The rearrangement uses TRBV4-1 and TRBJ2-7; D is unclear. Germline V lookup: CDR1 MGHRA, CDR2 YSYEKL. V was trimmed by 0 bases and J by 1 base, leaving 7 bases between them. The CDR3 is made up of 14 amino acids. CDR3 nucleotides: TGCGCCAGCAGCCAAGATGCAGATTCCTACGAGCAGTACTTC. Amino acids: CASSQDADSYEQYF.

The chain employs TRBV18 and TRBJ1-5; a possible D gene is TRBD1 (6 bases). The length of the CDR3 is 15 residues. Trimming left V 3 bases short and J 4 bases short, with 13 bases between. CDR1 KGHSH and CDR2 LQKENI come from the germline V gene. The DNA of the CDR3 is TGTGCCAGCTCACCTTATGAGGGGGTGAATCAGCCCCAGCATTTT. Translation gives CASSPYEGVNQPQHF.

A single count supports this clone. The J gene is TRBJ2-3, the V gene TRBV30; perhaps TRBD1 as D (5 bases). The V end was cut by 0 bases, the J end by 6 bases, with 10 bases between. The CDR3 has 13 residues. CDR1 GTSNPN and CDR2 SVGIG come from the germline V gene (reference sequence). In DNA form, the CDR3 reads TGTGCCTGGAGTGTTGGGCAGGGCGATACGCAGTATTTT. Translating gives CAWSVGQGDTQYF.

In DNA, the CDR3 is TGTGCCATCAGTGAGCGACAACCCAGGAAGCTAGCGGTGAATATCTACGAGCAGTACTTC. This translates into CAISERQPRKLAVNIYEQYF. The chain uses TRBV10-3 and TRBJ2-7; TRBD2 agrees at 7 bases. The V gene's germline CDR1 is ENHRY and CDR2 SYGVKD. This CDR3 spans 20 amino acids. V lost 2 bases, J lost 3 bases, and 22 bases stayed unmatched.

Written as DNA, the CDR3 is TGTGCCAGCAGCTTAGTGACAGGGGGCACTGAAGCTTTCTTT. It specifies CASSLVTGGTEAFF. V and J are TRBV7-9 and TRBJ1-1; 9 bases match TRBD1. With 1 base clipped from V and 4 bases from J, the junction kept 1 base outside the gene matches. The CDR3 extends over 14 amino acids. Germline lookup yields CDR1 SEHNR and CDR2 FQNEAQ (reference sequence).

This clone showed up many times. This chain connects TRBV6-5 to TRBJ1-2; perhaps TRBD1 as D (5 bases). The CDR3 is made up of 12 amino acids. Germline assignment: CDR1 MNHEY and CDR2 SVGAGI. V gave up 7 bases and J gave up 5 bases, with 11 bases separating them. CDR3 sequence reads: CASTMGGYGYTF. The DNA of the CDR3 is TGTGCCAGCACCATGGGGGGGTATGGCTACACCTTC.

The chain carries TRBV28 and TRBJ1-4; no definite D call. Germline CDR1 MDHEN, CDR2 SYDVKM. The CDR3 is 16 amino acids. V was shortened by 3 bases and J by 5 bases, with 16 bases between the two germline ends. The CDR3 sequence is CASSLGLRSGNEKLFF. In DNA, the CDR3 is TGTGCCAGCAGTTTGGGTTTAAGGAGTGGGAATGAAAAACTGTTTTTT. Variable domain in full (rest from reference TRBV28 and TRBJ1-4): DVKVTQSSRYLVKRTGEKVFLECVQDMDHENMFWYRQDPGLGLRLIYFSYDVKMKEKGDIPEGYSVSREKKERFSLILESASTNQTSMYLCASSLGLRSGNEKLFFGSGTQLSVL.

This clone showed up just once. The chain combines TRBV3-1 (or the pseudogene TRBV3-2) with TRBJ2-1; 14 bases are shared with TRBD2. In germline, CDR1 is LGHDT, CDR2 YNNKEL (reference sequence). CDR3 size: 17 residues. The V gene end was trimmed by 4 bases and the J gene end by 2 bases; junction bases not matched to a gene: 4. The CDR3 sequence: CASSLGLAGAAYNEQFF. CDR3 nucleotides: TGTGCCAGCAGCCTGGGACTAGCGGGGGCTGCCTACAATGAGCAGTTCTTC.

The genes are TRBV19 and TRBJ2-2; the D is unclear. Germline V gene sequence: CDR1 LNHDA, CDR2 SQIVND (reference sequence). The CDR3 is 14 residues long. V lost 3 bases, J lost 0 bases, and 5 bases lay in between. As DNA, the CDR3 is TGTGCCAGTAGTATCGTTTCGAACACCGGGGAGCTGTTTTTT. It is translated as CASSIVSNTGELFF.

The chain uses TRBV18 and TRBJ2-5, with unresolved D. CDR1 KGHSH and CDR2 LQKENI come from the germline V gene. This CDR3 has 14 amino acids. V dropped 1 base and J dropped 5 bases, with 11 bases sitting between them. CDR3 sequence: CASSPQAGIETQYF. The CDR3 DNA is TGTGCCAGCTCACCACAGGCAGGTATCGAGACCCAGTACTTC.